This T cell receptor beta chain was recorded in a study of cytomegalovirus exposure and HLA in healthy donors. Whole-study findings and limits: Researchers counted approximately 160 TCR beta chains as cytomegalovirus-associated.

On this clone: Its matching antigen is unknown.

CDR1 is MNHNS, CDR2 SASEGT, per germline. The CDR3 is made up of 11 amino acids. With 3 bases removed from V and 8 bases from J, the gap between germline ends came to 4 bases. Primers included in the PCR were 60 Vbeta and 13 Jbeta primers. Profiled with immunoSEQ multiplex PCR; TCRdb holds only in-frame clones, not every one. The sample carries around 150,000 clones, 60% to 75% recorded once. The clonotype originates from a woman aged 50 to 60 in good health and CMV-seropositive. Sequencing input: PBMCs. The chain links TRBV6-1 to TRBJ2-2; D is ambiguous. In DNA form, the CDR3 reads TGTGCCAGCAGTGAGAGGGGGGAGCTGTTTTTT. Translating it yields CASSERGELFF.